The table lists the clone carrying this T cell receptor (beta chain) with a few counts. The antigen remains unidentified. Trimming cost V 3 bases and J 3 bases, with 9 bases left between them. This CDR3 region has 13 residues. CDR1 is LNHNV, CDR2 YYDKDF, per germline (reference sequence). TCRdb reanalysed the RT-PCR reads using MiXCR and keeps one entry per CDR3 protein. The sample shows around 470,000 distinct CDR3 sequences, 7.2% of them seen only once. This record belongs to a study of response to subunit inactivated influenza vaccine. General study findings and limits: After each seasonal influenza vaccination, few new T cells are recruited, the authors suggested.

This specimen consisted of PBMCs from blood, obtained around 25 months after vaccination. The genes are TRBV15 and TRBJ2-7; D remains unclear. The TCR was taken from a man aged 50-75 years who received an inactivated influenza vaccine. Here the CDR3 reads CATSREKYYEQYF. The CDR3 DNA sequence: TGTGCCACCAGCAGGGAAAAGTACTACGAGCAGTACTTC. The full variable domain, its missing parts supplied by reference TRBV15 and TRBJ2-7, is DAMVIQNPRYQVTQFGKPVTLSCSQTLNHNVMYWYQQKSSQAPKLLFHYYDKDFNNEADTPDNFQSRRPNTSFCFLDIRSPGLGDTAMYLCATSREKYYEQYFGPGTRLTVT.